A selection of T cell receptor beta chains follows, all from one sample in a study of T cells in tuberculosis. Profiled with immunoSEQ multiplex PCR; TCRdb holds only in-frame clones, not every one. The sample holds 80,000 to 100,000 clones, under 95% seen once. The material sequenced was CD1b-GMM tetramer-negative cells sorted from PBMCs. The receptors shown here come from an adult woman with latent tuberculosis. The CDR3 runs from the conserved cysteine through the conserved F or W. The D gene is left open where the match is weak. The size entry is marked missing in some rows and otherwise reads once, few, many or a size class.

cdr3_length d_call clone_size j_call v_call cdr3_aa cdr3_nt
13 . . TRBJ1-1 TRBV27 CASSFGREGEAFF TGTGCCAGCAGTTTTGGCAGGGAGGGTGAAGCTTTCTTT
14 . . TRBJ2-7 TRBV7-2 CASSFDRYSYEQYF TGTGCCAGCAGCTTTGACAGGTACTCCTACGAGCAGTACTTC
12 . . TRBJ1-1 TRBV19 CASSWGGTEAFF TGTGCCAGTAGTTGGGGGGGGACTGAAGCTTTCTTT
13 TRBD2 . TRBJ2-5 TRBV15 CATNMGGQETQYF TGTGCCACCAACATGGGGGGGCAAGAGACCCAGTACTTC
14 . . TRBJ1-1 TRBV4-3 CASSQEQAASRAFF TGCGCCAGCAGCCAAGAACAGGCCGCTTCACGAGCTTTCTTT
15 TRBD1 few TRBJ1-3 TRBV6-5 CASSYSTGLGNTIYF TGTGCCAGCAGTTACTCGACAGGGTTGGGAAACACCATATATTTT
16 TRBD2 . TRBJ2-6 TRBV19 CASSRGGVSGANVLTF TGTGCCAGTAGTAGGGGAGGGGTCTCCGGGGCCAACGTCCTGACTTTC
15 TRBD1 . TRBJ1-1 TRBV19 CASSRQGSLNTEAFF TGTGCCAGTAGTAGACAGGGGTCCCTGAACACTGAAGCTTTCTTT
13 . . TRBJ1-5 TRBV7-9 CASSQRAGQPQHF TGTGCCAGCAGCCAGCGGGCGGGTCAGCCCCAGCATTTT
13 . . TRBJ1-1 TRBV14 CASSPGLGREAFF TGTGCCAGCAGCCCCGGTCTAGGCCGTGAAGCTTTCTTT